The 13 T cell receptor beta chains given below trace back to one sample, sequenced in a study of post-analysis software for immune sequencing data (dated by TCRdb to the mid-2010s). Overall study results and their limits: Four or five TRBV segments, including TRBV5-6, TRBV5-1 and TRBV20-1, were significantly more frequent in patients than controls.

Library preparation employed PCR. The data were produced on an Illumina HiSeq 2500. Unique molecular identifiers were incorporated into TCR beta cDNA libraries to reduce PCR and sequencing biases. Using fastp at Q25 and MiXCR, TCRdb reprocessed the public reads and kept productive beta chains. Merged by CDR3 protein, the rows form single entries marked with the most common genes and DNA. The table for this sample lists about 540,000 distinct CDR3 sequences; approximately 31% of them were counted only once. Around 6.1% of the sample comes from the top ten. These receptors' antigens are unknown. Sequencing was performed on blood. These receptors came from a girl aged 2-17 years with multiple sclerosis.

The chain is built from TRBV5-1 and TRBJ2-7, with D perhaps TRBD1 (6 bases). V shed 0 bases and J shed 7 bases, with 11 bases lying between them. The CDR3 has 13 residues. The germline V gene encodes CDR1 SGHRS and CDR2 YFSETQ. CDR3 nucleotide sequence: TGCGCCAGCAGCTTGGGGCAGGGGAGTGAGCAGTACTTC. Its translation is CASSLGQGSEQYF.

The rearrangement joins TRBV4-1 to TRBJ2-1; D is unresolved. The CDR3 sequence is 15 residues long. Trimming stripped 2 bases from V and 2 bases from J, with 10 bases between. Germline assignment: CDR1 MGHRA and CDR2 YSYEKL. CDR3 protein: CASSQLDRAYNEQFF. The DNA for the CDR3 is TGCGCCAGCAGCCAATTGGACCGTGCCTACAATGAGCAGTTCTTC.

This clonotype was observed a few times. The rearrangement links TRBV6-1 to TRBJ1-2; TRBD1 is a possible D gene (5 bases). The germline V and J ends were trimmed by 6 bases and 4 bases, with 18 bases remaining between them. The CDR3 covers 15 residues. Per the germline V gene, CDR1 is MNHNS and CDR2 is SASEGT. Here the CDR3 reads CASRTSPAGSYGYTF. CDR3 coding DNA: TGTGCCAGCAGAACCAGCCCCGCAGGGAGCTATGGCTACACCTTC.

The chain joins TRBV5-1 to TRBJ2-1; D is tentatively TRBD1 or TRBD2 (5 bases each). In germline, CDR1 is SGHRS, CDR2 YFSETQ. The CDR3 has 17 amino acids. Trimming left V 3 bases short and J 2 bases short, with 18 bases between. The CDR3 protein is CASSSGRTTGPYNEQFF. CDR3 sequence (DNA): TGCGCCAGCAGCTCCGGCCGTACAACGGGACCCTACAATGAGCAGTTCTTC.

This clonotype was counted only a few times. The chain combines TRBV2 with TRBJ2-5; 13 bases map to TRBD2. V trimming: 4 bases; J trimming: 5 bases; junction bases outside the gene matches: 10. CDR3 size: 17 residues. The germline gives CDR1 SNHLY, CDR2 FYNNEI. DNA for the CDR3: TGTGCCAGCAGTGGCCCTCGACTAGCGGGGGGCGGGGAGACCCAGTACTTC. Its translation: CASSGPRLAGGGETQYF.

This clonotype was counted between two and nine times. The rearrangement links TRBV29-1 to TRBJ1-1, with D perhaps matching TRBD1 (5 bases). Germline V gene data show CDR1 as SQVTM and CDR2 as ANQGSEA. This CDR3 contains 12 residues. V shed 8 bases and J shed 3 bases, with 13 bases lying between them. Written as DNA, the CDR3 is TGCAGCACTGGGAGGGGAGACACTGAAGCTTTCTTT. Protein: CSTGRGDTEAFF.

A few counts support this clonotype. The chain uses TRBV21-1 and TRBJ1-5. TRBV21-1 is tagged as a pseudogene. This CDR3 has 16 amino acids. CDR3 nucleotides: TGTGCCAACAGCAAAGACACAGGAGGGGGCAATCAGCCCCAGCATTTT. This codes for CANSKDTGGGNQPQHF.

This clonotype was seen only once. The CDR3 protein is CSAQHPSGGARDTQYF. In DNA form, the CDR3 reads TGCAGTGCTCAACACCCTAGCGGGGGGGCCAGGGATACGCAGTATTTT. The chain has TRBV20-1 and TRBJ2-3; 12 nucleotides agree with TRBD2. Trimming took 5 bases from V and 6 from J; bases not matched to a gene: 12. Germline V gives CDR1 DFQATT, CDR2 SNEGSKA (reference sequence). The CDR3 sequence is 16 residues long.

Written as DNA, the CDR3 is TGCGCCAGCAGCTTGGGACCGGGACTAGCGGGGGGAAACACAGATACGCAGTATTTT. This sequence encodes CASSLGPGLAGGNTDTQYF. The chain uses TRBV5-1 and TRBJ2-3; TRBD2 aligns across 15 bases. The length of the CDR3 is 19 residues. Germline V CDR1 and CDR2: SGHRS, YFSETQ. Trimming at V came to 0 bases and at J to 2 bases, leaving 7 bases not matched to a gene.

Comments on this clonotype: A junction end diverges from the germline sequence, so it may reflect a read error. V gene TRBV6-5 combines with J gene TRBJ2-1; D is undetermined. CDR3 length: 11 amino acids. Per the germline V gene, CDR1 is MNHEY and CDR2 is SVGAGI. CDR3 protein: CARSRLNEQFF. CDR3 in DNA: TGTGCCCGCAGCCGGCTCAATGAGCAGTTCTTC.

This clonotype was observed at least ten times. The genes are TRBV29-1 and TRBJ2-5, with D perhaps matching TRBD1 (5 bases). The CDR3 length is 14 residues. Germline V CDR1 and CDR2: SQVTM, ANQGSEA. Trimming took 0 bases from V and 0 from J, leaving 8 bases between them. CDR3 sequence (DNA): TGCAGCGTTGAAGATCGGACATACCAAGAGACCCAGTACTTC. Protein product: CSVEDRTYQETQYF.

The chain recombines TRBV5-1 with TRBJ2-1; D call uncertain. The length of the CDR3 is 14 residues. Germline values: CDR1 SGHRS, CDR2 YFSETQ. Trimming pared 2 bases from V and 7 bases from J, leaving 13 bases between. The CDR3 region has the DNA TGCGCCAGCAGCTTTCAGGACCCTGGGAATGAGCAGTTCTTC. Translating gives CASSFQDPGNEQFF.

The chain carries TRBV14 and TRBJ1-1; TRBD1 agrees at 7 bases. The CDR3 sequence is 14 residues long. Trimming cost V 4 bases and J 0 bases; bases outside gene matches: 2. Germline V gene lookup returns CDR1 SGHDN and CDR2 FVKESK. The CDR3 DNA is TGTGCCAGCAGCCGGACAGGTATGAACACTGAAGCTTTCTTT. It codes for CASSRTGMNTEAFF.